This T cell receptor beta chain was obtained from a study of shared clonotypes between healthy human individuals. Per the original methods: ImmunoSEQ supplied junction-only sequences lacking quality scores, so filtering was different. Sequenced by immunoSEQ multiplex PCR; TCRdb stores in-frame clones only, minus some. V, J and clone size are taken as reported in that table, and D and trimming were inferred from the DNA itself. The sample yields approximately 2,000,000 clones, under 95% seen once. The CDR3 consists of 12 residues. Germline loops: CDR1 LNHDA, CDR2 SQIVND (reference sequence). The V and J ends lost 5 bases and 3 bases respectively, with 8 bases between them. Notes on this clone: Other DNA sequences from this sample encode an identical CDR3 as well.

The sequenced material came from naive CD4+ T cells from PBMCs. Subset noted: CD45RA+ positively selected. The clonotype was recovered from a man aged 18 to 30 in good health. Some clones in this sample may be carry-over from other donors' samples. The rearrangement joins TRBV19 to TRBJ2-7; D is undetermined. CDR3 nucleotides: TGTGCCAGTAGTCGCGACGACTACGAGCAGTACTTC. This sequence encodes CASSRDDYEQYF. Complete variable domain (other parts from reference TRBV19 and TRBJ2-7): DGGITQSPKYLFRKEGQNVTLSCEQNLNHDAMYWYRQDPGQGLRLIYYSQIVNDFQKGDIAEGYSVSREKKESFPLTVTSAQKNPTAFYLCASSRDDYEQYFGPGTRLTVT.